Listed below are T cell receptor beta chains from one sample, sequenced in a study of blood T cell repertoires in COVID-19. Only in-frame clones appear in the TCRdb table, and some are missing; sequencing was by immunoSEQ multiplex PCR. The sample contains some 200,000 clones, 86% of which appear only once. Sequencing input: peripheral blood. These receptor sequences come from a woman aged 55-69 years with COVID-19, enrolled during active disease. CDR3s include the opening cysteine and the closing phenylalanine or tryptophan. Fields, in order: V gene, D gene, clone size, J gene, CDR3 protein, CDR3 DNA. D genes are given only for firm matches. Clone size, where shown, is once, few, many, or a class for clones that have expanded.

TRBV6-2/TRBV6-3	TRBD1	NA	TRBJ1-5	CASSYQGQYEVPQHF	TGTGCCAGCAGTTACCAGGGACAGTATGAGGTGCCCCAGCATTTT
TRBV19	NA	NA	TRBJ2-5	CASGRQYQETQYF	TGTGCCAGTGGAAGACAGTACCAAGAGACCCAGTACTTC
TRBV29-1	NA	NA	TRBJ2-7	CSVQGAYEQYF	TGCAGCGTACAGGGCGCCTACGAGCAGTACTTC
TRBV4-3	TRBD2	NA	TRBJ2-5	CASSLGRGGGWETQYF	TGCGCCAGCAGCCTGGGAAGGGGCGGGGGTTGGGAGACCCAGTACTTC
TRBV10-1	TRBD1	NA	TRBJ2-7	CASSARTGEVEYF	TGCGCCAGCAGCGCGAGGACAGGCGAGGTGGAGTACTTC
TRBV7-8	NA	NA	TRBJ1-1	CASSRLVLNTEAFF	TGTGCCAGCAGCCGACTCGTTTTGAACACTGAAGCTTTCTTT
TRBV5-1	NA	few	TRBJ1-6	CASSLDRGDSPLHF	TGCGCCAGCAGCTTGGACCGCGGGGATTCACCCCTCCACTTT
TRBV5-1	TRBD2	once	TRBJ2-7	CASSDGLAPFYEQYF	TGCGCCAGCAGCGACGGACTAGCACCATTCTACGAGCAGTACTTC
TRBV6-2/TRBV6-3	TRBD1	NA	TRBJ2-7	CASSYPTGGYEQYF	TGTGCCAGCAGTTACCCGACAGGGGGCTACGAGCAGTACTTC
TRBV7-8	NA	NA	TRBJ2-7	CASSGRLSGRNEQYF	TGTGCCAGCAGCGGGCGCCTATCGGGGAGAAACGAGCAGTACTTC
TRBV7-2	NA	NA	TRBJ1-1	CASSYGRGVNTEAFF	TGTGCCAGCAGCTACGGCAGGGGAGTGAACACTGAAGCTTTCTTT
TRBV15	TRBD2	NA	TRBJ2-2	CATSRGLRTSGFAGELFF	TGTGCCACCAGCAGAGGGCTGAGGACTAGCGGGTTTGCCGGGGAGCTGTTTTTT
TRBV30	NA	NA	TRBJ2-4	CAWSVPLLAKNIQYF	TGTGCCTGGAGTGTCCCTCTCCTAGCCAAAAACATTCAGTACTTC
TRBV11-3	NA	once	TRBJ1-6	CASSKQGRDSPLHF	TGTGCCAGCAGCAAACAGGGAAGAGATTCACCCCTCCACTTT
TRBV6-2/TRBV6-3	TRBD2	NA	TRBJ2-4	CASSSTSGSSSLAKNIQYF	TGTGCCAGCAGCTCGACTAGCGGGAGTTCCTCGCTCGCCAAAAACATTCAGTACTTC
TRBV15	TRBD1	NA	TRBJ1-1	CATSRVPGQGARAFF	TGTGCCACCAGCAGAGTACCGGGACAGGGGGCTAGAGCTTTCTTT
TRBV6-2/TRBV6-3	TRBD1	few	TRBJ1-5	CASSYSRDRGRQPQHF	TGTGCCAGCAGTTACTCGAGAGACAGGGGTCGACAGCCCCAGCATTTT
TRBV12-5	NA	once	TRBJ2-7	CASGLVLPNEQYF	TGTGCTAGTGGTTTGGTACTCCCTAACGAGCAGTACTTC
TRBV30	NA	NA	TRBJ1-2	CAWRWAGGYTF	TGTGCCTGGAGATGGGCGGGGGGCTACACCTTC
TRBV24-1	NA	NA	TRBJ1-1	CATSDGGRVEAFF	TGTGCCACCAGTGATGGGGGCCGTGTCGAAGCTTTCTTT
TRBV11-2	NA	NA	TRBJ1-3	CASSFRGSRNTIYF	TGTGCCAGCAGCTTTAGGGGGAGCAGAAACACCATATATTTT
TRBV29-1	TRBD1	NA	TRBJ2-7	CSAQGGTGGFYEQYF	TGCAGCGCCCAAGGGGGGACAGGGGGCTTTTACGAGCAGTACTTC
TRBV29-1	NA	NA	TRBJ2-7	CSVLELYEQYF	TGCAGCGTTCTAGAGCTCTACGAGCAGTACTTC
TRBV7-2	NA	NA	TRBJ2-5	CASRLDTRGTQYF	TGTGCCAGCAGACTGGACACACGAGGGACCCAGTACTTC
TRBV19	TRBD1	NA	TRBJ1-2	CASSIGTGDGYTF	TGTGCCAGTAGTATAGGGACAGGGGATGGCTACACCTTC